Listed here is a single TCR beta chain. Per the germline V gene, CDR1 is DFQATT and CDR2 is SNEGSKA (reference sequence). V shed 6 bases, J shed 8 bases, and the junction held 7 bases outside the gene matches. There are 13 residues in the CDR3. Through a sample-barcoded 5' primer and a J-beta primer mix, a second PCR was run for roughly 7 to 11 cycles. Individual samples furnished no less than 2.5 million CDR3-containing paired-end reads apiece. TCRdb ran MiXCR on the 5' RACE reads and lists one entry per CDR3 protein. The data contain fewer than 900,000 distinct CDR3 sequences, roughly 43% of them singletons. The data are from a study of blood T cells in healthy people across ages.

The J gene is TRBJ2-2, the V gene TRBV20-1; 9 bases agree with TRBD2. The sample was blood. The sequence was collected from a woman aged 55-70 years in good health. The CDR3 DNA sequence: TGCAGTGCCCCGCTAGCGGGGTTTGGGGAGCTGTTTTTT. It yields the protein CSAPLAGFGELFF.